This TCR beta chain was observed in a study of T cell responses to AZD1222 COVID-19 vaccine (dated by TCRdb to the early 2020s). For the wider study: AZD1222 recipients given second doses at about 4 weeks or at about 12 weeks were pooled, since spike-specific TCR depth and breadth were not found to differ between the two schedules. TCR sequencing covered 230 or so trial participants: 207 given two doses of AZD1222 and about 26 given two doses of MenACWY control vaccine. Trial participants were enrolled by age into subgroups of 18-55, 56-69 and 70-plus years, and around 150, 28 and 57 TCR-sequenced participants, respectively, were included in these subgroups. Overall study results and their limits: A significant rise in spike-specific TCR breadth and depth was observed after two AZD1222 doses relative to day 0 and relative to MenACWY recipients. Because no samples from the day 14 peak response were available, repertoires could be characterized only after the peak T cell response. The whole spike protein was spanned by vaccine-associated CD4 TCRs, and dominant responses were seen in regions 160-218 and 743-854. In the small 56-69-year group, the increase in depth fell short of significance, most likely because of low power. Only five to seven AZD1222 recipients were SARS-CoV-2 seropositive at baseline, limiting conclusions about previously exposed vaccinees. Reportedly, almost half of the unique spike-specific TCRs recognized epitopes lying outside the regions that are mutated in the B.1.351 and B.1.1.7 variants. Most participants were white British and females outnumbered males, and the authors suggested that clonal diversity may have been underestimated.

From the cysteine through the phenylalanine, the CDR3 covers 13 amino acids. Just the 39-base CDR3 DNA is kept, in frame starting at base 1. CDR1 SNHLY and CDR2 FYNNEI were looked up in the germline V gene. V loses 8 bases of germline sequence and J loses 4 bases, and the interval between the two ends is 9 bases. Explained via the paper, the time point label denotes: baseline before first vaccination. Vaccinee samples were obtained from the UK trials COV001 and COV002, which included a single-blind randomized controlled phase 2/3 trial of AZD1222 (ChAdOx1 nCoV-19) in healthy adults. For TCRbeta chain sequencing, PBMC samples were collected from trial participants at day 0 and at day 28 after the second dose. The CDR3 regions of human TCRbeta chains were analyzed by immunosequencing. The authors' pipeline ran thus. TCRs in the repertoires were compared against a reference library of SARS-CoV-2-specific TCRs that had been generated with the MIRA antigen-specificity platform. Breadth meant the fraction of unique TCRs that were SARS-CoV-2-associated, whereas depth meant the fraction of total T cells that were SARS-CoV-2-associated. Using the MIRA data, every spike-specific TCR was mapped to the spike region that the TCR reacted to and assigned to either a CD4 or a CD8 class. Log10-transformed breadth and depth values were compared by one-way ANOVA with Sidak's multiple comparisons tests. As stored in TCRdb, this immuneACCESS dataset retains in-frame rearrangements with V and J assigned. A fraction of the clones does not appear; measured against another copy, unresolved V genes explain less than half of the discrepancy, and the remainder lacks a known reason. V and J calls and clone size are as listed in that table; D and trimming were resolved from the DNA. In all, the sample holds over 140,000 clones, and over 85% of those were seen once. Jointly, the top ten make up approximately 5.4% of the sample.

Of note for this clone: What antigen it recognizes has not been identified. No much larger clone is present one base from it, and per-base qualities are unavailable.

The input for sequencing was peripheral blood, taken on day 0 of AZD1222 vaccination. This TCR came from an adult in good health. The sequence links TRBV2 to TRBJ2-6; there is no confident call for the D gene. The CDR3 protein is CASWYSGANVLTF. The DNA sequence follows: TGTGCCAGCTGGTACTCCGGGGCCAACGTCCTGACTTTC. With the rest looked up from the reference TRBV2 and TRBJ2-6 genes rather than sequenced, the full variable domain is EPEVTQTPSHQVTQMGQEVILRCVPISNHLYFYWYRQILGQKVEFLVSFYNNEISEKSEIFDDQFSVERPDGSNFTLKIRSTKLEDSAMYFCASWYSGANVLTFGAGSRLTVL.